Following are 8 T cell receptor beta chains from one sample sequenced in a study of T-cell memory formation after mild COVID-19. One entry per CDR3 protein, called by TCRdb with MiXCR from the 5' RACE reads. The sample lists more than 300,000 distinct CDR3 sequences, 20% to 25% occurring once. Sequenced material: PBMCs or a T cell subset sorted from them (not recorded which). Every receptor here comes from a man aged 18 to 35 who had mild COVID-19 (a few samples of this study predate the infection). Cell type and time point are not known.

Only a few counts were recorded for this clonotype. The chain is built from TRBV5-1 and TRBJ2-3; no definite D call. V was pared by 2 bases and J by 11 bases, with 9 bases between. CDR3 length: 11 amino acids. In germline, CDR1 is SGHRS, CDR2 YFSETQ. Written as DNA, the CDR3 is TGCGCCAGCAGCTTTAGTGGGGTGCAGTATTTT. Encoded protein: CASSFSGVQYF.

V usage is TRBV4-2 and J usage is TRBJ2-1; 11 nucleotides match TRBD2. Germline-derived CDR1 and CDR2 are LGHNA and YNFKEQ. The CDR3 has 18 residues. V lost 0 bases and J lost 6; bases outside the gene matches: 10. CDR3 sequence reads: CASSQDSLAGGTINEQFF. The CDR3 DNA is TGTGCCAGCAGCCAAGATTCGCTAGCGGGGGGAACAATCAATGAGCAGTTCTTC.

This clonotype was seen repeatedly, ten times or more. The chain links TRBV5-1 to TRBJ1-5; D ambiguous. CDR1 is SGHRS and CDR2 is YFSETQ in the germline V gene. This CDR3 comprises 13 residues. Trimming took off 0 bases at V and 3 bases at J, with 4 bases between the two ends. The CDR3 region has the DNA TGCGCCAGCAGCTTGGGACCCAATCAGCCCCAGCATTTT. Amino acids: CASSLGPNQPQHF.

J is TRBJ1-5 and V is TRBV6-5, with D perhaps TRBD1 (5 bases). The CDR3 length is 15 residues. V was cut by 6 bases and J by 3 bases, with 15 bases left in between. The germline gives CDR1 MNHEY, CDR2 SVGAGI. The DNA for the CDR3 is TGTGCCAGCAGCCGATCGGGAGGGGCCAATCAGCCCCAGCATTTT. Its protein is CASSRSGGANQPQHF.

Worth noting for this clonotype: One junction end does not reproduce the germline sequence, and a read error may be involved. The V gene is TRBV7-2, the J gene TRBJ1-5; D perhaps matches TRBD1 (5 bases). The CDR3 is 15 residues long. CDR1 SGHTA and CDR2 FQGNSA come from the germline V gene. The CDR3 nucleotides are TGTGCCAGCAGCCCACACGGGGCTAGCATTCAGCCCCAGCATTTT. Amino acid sequence: CASSPHGASIQPQHF.

This clonotype was counted a few times. This chain connects TRBV7-8 to TRBJ2-7; D unclear. Per the germline V gene, CDR1 is SGHVS and CDR2 is FQNEAQ. V dropped 1 base and J dropped 0 bases, with 10 bases sitting between them. The length of the CDR3 is 15 residues. CDR3 sequence reads: CASSLVVGPSYEQYF. In nucleotides, the CDR3 is TGTGCCAGCAGCTTAGTGGTCGGACCCTCCTACGAGCAGTACTTC.

The rearrangement joins TRBV7-2 to TRBJ2-7; 10 bases fit TRBD2. Germline-derived CDR1 and CDR2 are SGHTA and FQGNSA. The CDR3 consists of 14 residues. Germline trimming cut 3 bases from V and 3 bases from J; bases unmatched to any gene: 2. The CDR3: CASSLSGGVYEQYV. CDR3 in DNA: TGTGCCAGCAGCTTGAGCGGGGGGGTCTACGAGCAGTACGTC.

A few counts support this clonotype. The rearrangement joins TRBV6-2 or TRBV6-3 to TRBJ1-6; tentative D call: TRBD1 (6 bases). Trimming took off 2 bases at V and 8 bases at J, with 13 bases between the two ends. The CDR3 consists of 15 residues. Germline V gene lookup returns CDR1 MNHEY and CDR2 SVGEGT. As DNA, the CDR3 is TGTGCCAGCAGTTACCCGACAGGATTGGATTCACCCCTCCACTTT. Translated, it gives CASSYPTGLDSPLHF.